These 25 T cell receptor beta chains came from one sample sequenced in a study of PD-L1 blockade in urothelial cancer. The time point is: peripheral blood 6 weeks after treatment start. Profiled with immunoSEQ multiplex PCR; TCRdb holds only in-frame clones, not every one. The sample has tens of thousands of clones; about 89% are singletons. This sample comprised PBMCs, obtained around atezolizumab (anti-PD-L1) treatment. Every receptor here comes from a man aged 70 or older with urothelial cancer.

V usage is TRBV9 and J usage is TRBJ2-1; the match to TRBD2 covers 8 bases. This CDR3 has 16 residues. CDR1 and CDR2 (germline): SGDLS, YYNGEE. The junction had 2 bases not matched to a gene; V was cut back by 0 bases and J by 0 bases. This chain's CDR3 is CASSVAGGSSYNEQFF. DNA for the CDR3: TGTGCCAGCAGCGTAGCGGGGGGGAGCTCCTACAATGAGCAGTTCTTC.

The J gene is TRBJ2-3, the V gene TRBV15, with TRBD2 matching over 12 bases. Looked up from germline, CDR1 is LNHNV and CDR2 is YYDKDF (reference sequence). The CDR3 loop spans 17 amino acids. V gave up 0 bases and J gave up 4 bases; unmatched junction bases: 5. The CDR3 sequence: CATSRDRLAGAPDTQYF. DNA for the CDR3: TGTGCCACCAGCAGAGATCGACTAGCGGGAGCCCCAGATACGCAGTATTTT.

This clone has only one observation. The chain combines TRBV5-1 with TRBJ1-4, with TRBD1 matching over 9 bases. The CDR3 is 17 residues long. Germline V gene lookup returns CDR1 SGHRS and CDR2 YFSETQ. The V segment lost 4 bases and the J segment 3 bases; nucleotides outside the gene matches: 10. CDR3 sequence (DNA): TGCGCCAGCAGCCCAGGCGGGACAGGGAACGCTAATGAAAAACTGTTTTTT. Translation gives CASSPGGTGNANEKLFF.

The rearrangement uses TRBV29-1 and TRBJ2-1, with 10 bases aligning to TRBD2. J lost 9 bases, V lost 3 bases, and 8 bases had no gene match. The germline CDR1 and CDR2 sequences are SQVTM and ANQGSEA. This CDR3 has 14 residues. As DNA, the CDR3 is TGCAGCGTTGATGGGCTAGCGGGAGTTAGTGAGCAGTTCTTC. Protein sequence: CSVDGLAGVSEQFF.

The chain employs TRBV5-1 and TRBJ2-5; 9 bases match TRBD1. Per germline, CDR1 SGHRS and CDR2 YFSETQ. This CDR3 is 15 amino acids long. Trimming took 4 bases from V and 5 from J; bases not matched to a gene: 9. The CDR3 protein is CASSKTGGLGETQYF. CDR3 sequence (DNA): TGCGCCAGCAGCAAGACAGGGGGTTTGGGGGAGACCCAGTACTTC.

This rearrangement joins TRBV9 to TRBJ1-3; 7 bases fit TRBD1. Germline V lookup: CDR1 SGDLS, CDR2 YYNGEE. The CDR3 totals 18 residues. V lost 3 bases, J lost 0 bases, and 12 bases stayed unmatched. The CDR3 bases are TGTGCCAGCAGCGACGTCCCGGGACAGCCTTACTCTGGAAACACCATATATTTT. The encoded protein is CASSDVPGQPYSGNTIYF.

The rearrangement joins TRBV5-1 to TRBJ2-2, with 11 bases aligning to TRBD2. The germline CDR1 and CDR2 sequences are SGHRS and YFSETQ. The V segment lost 0 bases and the J segment 4 bases; nucleotides outside the gene matches: 11. The CDR3 has 19 residues. The CDR3 bases are TGCGCCAGCAGCTTGGAGGTAGCGGGAGGGCCGCGGGGCACCGGGGAGCTGTTTTTT. This translates into CASSLEVAGGPRGTGELFF.

The chain has TRBV6-5 and TRBJ2-2; TRBD1 is a possible D gene (6 bases). The CDR3 is 13 residues long. CDR1 MNHEY and CDR2 SVGAGI come from the germline V gene. Trimming cost V 6 bases and J 5 bases, with 10 bases left between them. The CDR3 sequence is CASSLGGTGELFF. DNA of the CDR3: TGTGCCAGCAGCCTAGGGGGAACCGGGGAGCTGTTTTTT.

This clone occurred once. The chain recombines TRBV19 with TRBJ2-7; TRBD2 agrees at 8 bases. Germline trimming cut 5 bases from V and 1 base from J; bases unmatched to any gene: 22. The V gene's germline CDR1 is LNHDA and CDR2 SQIVND (reference sequence). The CDR3 spans 20 residues. In DNA, the CDR3 is TGTGCCAGTAGTCTCGGCCCCCCCACTGTTTGGAGCGGGAGTTCCTACGAGCAGTACTTC. The encoded protein is CASSLGPPTVWSGSSYEQYF.

The chain uses TRBV9 and TRBJ1-2; possible D gene TRBD1, 6 bases. In germline, CDR1 is SGDLS, CDR2 YYNGEE. The CDR3 spans 14 residues. Trimming took off 3 bases at V and 4 bases at J, with 13 bases between the two ends. The CDR3 DNA reads as TGTGCCAGCAGCGGCACAGGGAGTAGCTATGGCTACACCTTC. Protein product: CASSGTGSSYGYTF. Drawing the rest from reference TRBV9 and TRBJ1-2, the complete variable domain is DSGVTQTPKHLITATGQRVTLRCSPRSGDLSVYWYQQSLDQGLQFLIQYYNGEERAKGNILERFSAQQFPDLHSELNLSSLELGDSALYFCASSGTGSSYGYTFGSGTRLTVV.

The chain links TRBV13 to TRBJ2-5; unclear D gene. The CDR3 sequence is 13 residues long. Trimming pared 5 bases from V and 1 base from J, leaving 8 bases between. CDR1 is PRHDT and CDR2 is FYEKMQ in the germline V gene (reference sequence). The CDR3 spells CASSRYSQETQYF. The CDR3 nucleotides read TGTGCCAGCAGCCGATACAGCCAAGAGACCCAGTACTTC.

The V gene is TRBV6-1, the J gene TRBJ2-5; D is possibly TRBD2 (6 bases). This CDR3 contains 15 residues. Germline-derived CDR1 and CDR2 are MNHNS and SASEGT. Trimming stripped 6 bases from V and 0 bases from J, with 14 bases between. The CDR3 bases are TGTGCCAGCAGCGCGGGGACGGGGGACCAAGAGACCCAGTACTTC. Amino acid sequence: CASSAGTGDQETQYF.

This chain uses TRBV27 with TRBJ1-4; TRBD1 is a possible D gene (5 bases). The germline V gene encodes CDR1 MNHEY and CDR2 SMNVEV (reference sequence). V lost 2 bases and J lost 7, with 14 bases in between. This CDR3 region has 15 residues. CDR3: CASSLGRGEGEKLFF. In DNA form, the CDR3 reads TGTGCCAGCAGTTTAGGGCGGGGCGAAGGTGAAAAACTGTTTTTT.

The rearrangement links TRBV6-6 to TRBJ1-2; 9 bases line up with TRBD1. With V trimmed by 6 bases and J by 0 bases, 8 bases remained unmatched. This CDR3 contains 16 residues. Germline V gene data show CDR1 as MNHNY and CDR2 as SVGAGI (reference sequence). DNA of the CDR3: TGTGCCAGCAGACGCACAGGGGGCCCCTCTAACTATGGCTACACCTTC. Translating gives CASRRTGGPSNYGYTF.

The chain joins TRBV18 to TRBJ1-2; D unclear. The CDR3 totals 14 residues. V was shortened by 2 bases and J by 5 bases, with 12 bases between the two germline ends. Germline CDR1 KGHSH, CDR2 LQKENI. CDR3 residues: CASSPKAVEYGYTF. The DNA of the CDR3 is TGTGCCAGCTCACCAAAGGCGGTGGAGTATGGCTACACCTTC.

This chain uses TRBV7-9 with TRBJ2-1, with D perhaps matching TRBD1 (6 bases). CDR1 is SEHNR and CDR2 is FQNEAQ in the germline V gene (reference sequence). The CDR3 is made up of 15 amino acids. Trimming removed 3 bases from V and 9 bases from J, with 18 bases in between. Written as DNA, the CDR3 is TGTGCCAGCAGCTTGATTGGGGAAGGGGGTAGTGAGCAGTTCTTC. The encoded protein is CASSLIGEGGSEQFF.

CDR3 residues: CATSRGTSGLFSGDTQYF. The CDR3 DNA reads TGTGCCACCAGCAGAGGGACTAGCGGGTTGTTTTCTGGGGATACGCAGTATTTT. The rearrangement uses TRBV15 and TRBJ2-3; 11 bases fit TRBD2. The V gene's germline CDR1 is LNHNV and CDR2 YYDKDF (reference sequence). CDR3 length equals 18 residues. The V segment lost 1 base and the J segment 6 bases; nucleotides outside the gene matches: 12.

V usage is TRBV29-1 and J usage is TRBJ2-4, with 10 positions matching TRBD1. After removal of 7 bases from V and 6 bases from J, the junction contained 6 bases not matched to a gene. The CDR3 is 13 residues long. Germline CDR1 reads SQVTM; CDR2 reads ANQGSEA. The CDR3 nucleotides are TGCAGCGCCAATAGGGACAGGGGAAACATTCAGTACTTC. Its protein is CSANRDRGNIQYF.

The rearrangement joins TRBV7-9 to TRBJ1-4; D perhaps matches TRBD1 (6 bases). Trimming shortened V by 3 bases and J by 2 bases, and 7 bases separated the two germline ends. The CDR3 sequence is 14 residues long. Germline V gives CDR1 SEHNR, CDR2 FQNEAQ (reference sequence). In DNA, the CDR3 is TGTGCCAGCAGCTTCAGGGGTACTAATGAAAAACTGTTTTTT. It specifies CASSFRGTNEKLFF.

The V call is TRBV27, the J call TRBJ2-7, with 8 bases fitting TRBD2. The CDR3 runs 16 residues. The V gene's germline CDR1 is MNHEY and CDR2 SMNVEV (reference sequence). The V and J ends lost 5 bases and 3 bases, in that order; junction bases with no gene match: 12. DNA of the CDR3: TGTGCCAGCAGTACCTACGGGCGGGAGGTCCTCTACGAGCAGTACTTC. Translating it yields CASSTYGREVLYEQYF.

V usage is TRBV7-9 and J usage is TRBJ2-3; 9 positions agree with TRBD1. Germline CDR1 SEHNR, CDR2 FQNEAQ (reference sequence). V lost 4 bases, J lost 3 bases, and 5 bases stayed unmatched. CDR3 length: 15 residues. The CDR3 DNA follows: TGTGCCAGCAGCTCGCGACAGGGGGAGACAGATACGCAGTATTTT. As protein: CASSSRQGETDTQYF.

The J gene is TRBJ2-1, the V gene TRBV28; 13 nucleotides line up with TRBD2. Germline assignment: CDR1 MDHEN and CDR2 SYDVKM. Unmatched junction bases numbered 11, after V lost 4 bases and J lost 2 bases. This CDR3 is built from 19 residues. CDR3 sequence (DNA): TGTGCCAGCAGTTCCATCCTCCGGACTAGCGGGAGAACCTACAATGAGCAGTTCTTC. This translates into CASSSILRTSGRTYNEQFF.

The rearrangement links TRBV28 to TRBJ2-7; 7 bases align to TRBD2. The CDR3 consists of 19 residues. V trimming: 10 bases; J trimming: 0 bases; junction bases outside the gene matches: 24. CDR1 MDHEN and CDR2 SYDVKM come from the germline V gene. The CDR3 is CATNSPYGRQEHDSYEQYF. CDR3 nucleotide sequence: TGTGCCACAAACTCTCCTTACGGGAGGCAAGAACACGACTCCTACGAGCAGTACTTC.

The J gene is TRBJ2-7, the V gene TRBV28; tentative D call: TRBD2 (5 bases). Trimming cost V 1 base and J 3 bases, with 10 bases left between them. The CDR3 runs to 14 residues. CDR1 MDHEN and CDR2 SYDVKM come from the germline V gene. Written as DNA, the CDR3 is TGTGCCAGCAGTTTATCCGGGAATGTCTACGAGCAGTACTTC. Protein sequence: CASSLSGNVYEQYF.

The V and J genes are TRBV19 and TRBJ2-5; possibly TRBD2 for D (5 bases). Trimming stripped 7 bases from V and 1 base from J, with 10 bases between. CDR3 length: 13 amino acids. Germline V gives CDR1 LNHDA, CDR2 SQIVND (reference sequence). The CDR3 loop is CASNDYPQETQYF. CDR3 coding DNA: TGTGCCAGTAACGACTACCCCCAAGAGACCCAGTACTTC.